These T cell receptor beta chains were read from a single sample in a study of regulatory T cells in long-lasting Graves disease. TCRdb independently ran MiXCR on the multiplex PCR reads; one entry per CDR3 protein. The sample lists 350,000 to 450,000 distinct CDR3 sequences; about 15% were seen once. The data were also submitted as part of a second study, on T cells in Graves' hyperthyroidism and ophthalmopathy.

Sequenced here: peripheral blood mononuclear cells (PBMCs), sampled at new diagnosis, from a patient treated with antithyroid drugs. These receptors all stem from a woman in her forties with Graves disease. The CDR3 runs from the conserved cysteine through the conserved F or W. A D gene is named only where the DNA matches it firmly. Clone size is stated in some rows and not others, as once, few, many or a class when expanded.

d_gene	abundance	j_gene	v_gene	CDR3nt	CDR3aa
TRBD2	few	TRBJ2-1	TRBV7-8	TGTGCCAGCAGGGCCCTTAGCGGGCGCTCCTACAATGAGCAGTTCTTC	CASRALSGRSYNEQFF
TRBD2	many	TRBJ2-3	TRBV11-2	TGTGCCAGCAGCTTAGGACTAGCGTATACTAGCACAGATACGCAGTATTTT	CASSLGLAYTSTDTQYF
TRBD2	few	TRBJ2-1	TRBV7-9	TGTGCCAGCAGCTTGAAGCGGGGCTCCTACAATGAGCAGTTCTTC	CASSLKRGSYNEQFF
TRBD1	many	TRBJ2-5	TRBV12-5	TGTGCTAGTGGTCCCAGACAGGGGGCGGGAGAGACCCAGTACTTC	CASGPRQGAGETQYF
TRBD2	many	TRBJ2-3	TRBV7-2	TGTGCCAGCAGCGACCGACTAGCGGGGTACACAGATACGCAGTATTTT	CASSDRLAGYTDTQYF
.	.	TRBJ1-5	TRBV11-3	TGTGCCAGCAGTTTAAGGCGACAGTCGTTGTTACTTAGCAATCAGCCCCAGCATTTT	CASSLRRQSLLLSNQPQHF
.	few	TRBJ1-5	TRBV3-1	TGTGCCAGCAGCCAAGCCGCCGGGGGTCATCAGCCCCAGCATTTT	CASSQAAGGHQPQHF
TRBD2	many	TRBJ2-1	TRBV3-1	TGTGCCAGCAGCCGCCGGGACTACGAGCAGTTCTTC	CASSRRDYEQFF
.	few	TRBJ1-2	TRBV9	TGTGCCAGCAGCGTGGGGGGCTATGGCTACACCTTC	CASSVGGYGYTF
.	few	TRBJ1-1	TRBV4-1	TGCGCCAGCAGCCAAGAGGGCCGTATGACTTTCTTT	CASSQEGRMTFF